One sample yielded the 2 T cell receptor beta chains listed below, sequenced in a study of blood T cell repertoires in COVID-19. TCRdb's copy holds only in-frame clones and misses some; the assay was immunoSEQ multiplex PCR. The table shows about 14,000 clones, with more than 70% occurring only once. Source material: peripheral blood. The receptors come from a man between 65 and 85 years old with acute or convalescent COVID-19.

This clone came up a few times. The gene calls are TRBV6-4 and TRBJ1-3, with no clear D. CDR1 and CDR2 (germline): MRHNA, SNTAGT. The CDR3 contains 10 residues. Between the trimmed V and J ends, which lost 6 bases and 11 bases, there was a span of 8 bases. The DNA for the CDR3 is TGTGCCAGCAGCCCTTTCGCCATATATTTT. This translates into CASSPFAIYF.

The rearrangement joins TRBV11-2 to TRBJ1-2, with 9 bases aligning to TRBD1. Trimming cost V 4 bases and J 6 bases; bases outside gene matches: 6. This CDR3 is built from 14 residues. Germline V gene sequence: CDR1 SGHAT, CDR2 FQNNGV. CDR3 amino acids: CASSSGTGFNGYTF. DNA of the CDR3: TGTGCCAGCAGCTCCGGGACAGGGTTCAATGGCTACACCTTC.